This T cell receptor beta chain stems from a study of molecular identifiers for immune sequencing clone quantification. Generation of bulk TCR libraries relied on previously described methods and listed TCR primers. MiXCR, applied by TCRdb to the PCR reads, yields one record per CDR3 protein. Of 460,000 or so distinct CDR3 sequences in the sample, about a fifth are singletons; the top ten hold 0.84%. This CDR3 is 15 amino acids long. Germline trimming cut 3 bases from V and 7 bases from J; bases unmatched to any gene: 6. Germline lookup yields CDR1 MDHEN and CDR2 SYDVKM. This clonotype appeared a few times. The authors gated naive CD8 T cells as CD8+CD4-CCR7+CD45RA+ for sorting.

The sequencing input was naive CD8+ T cells from blood, with Jurkat cell RNA spiked in. Subset noted: FACS-sorted CD8+CD4-CCR7+CD45RA+ naive T cells. This receptor was taken from a human donor in good health. Some libraries in this study had Jurkat cell RNA spiked in. The chain joins TRBV28 to TRBJ1-6; TRBD1 aligns across 7 bases. The CDR3 protein is CASSLLQGQNSPLHF. For the CDR3, the DNA is TGTGCCAGCAGTTTGTTGCAGGGACAGAATTCACCCCTCCACTTT.